Sequencing of this TCR beta chain was carried out in a study of early T cells in non-severe SARS-CoV-2 infection. The CDR3 totals 15 residues. The J segment lost 4 bases and the V segment lost 4 bases, leaving 8 bases of the junction unmatched. This clonotype was recorded at least ten times. MiXCR, applied by TCRdb to the 5' RACE reads, yields one record per CDR3 protein. The sample contains around 29,000 distinct CDR3 sequences, roughly 5.4% of which appear only once. This receptor was obtained from an adult who was a healthcare worker with PCR-confirmed SARS-CoV-2 infection or an uninfected control (not recorded which). The V and J genes are TRBV12-3 or TRBV12-4 and TRBJ1-1; 8 bases are a match to TRBD1. The sample consisted of whole blood. The CDR3 sequence is CASSSGQGSGTEAFF. The CDR3 nucleotides read TGTGCCAGCAGTTCCGGACAGGGAAGTGGCACTGAAGCTTTCTTT.